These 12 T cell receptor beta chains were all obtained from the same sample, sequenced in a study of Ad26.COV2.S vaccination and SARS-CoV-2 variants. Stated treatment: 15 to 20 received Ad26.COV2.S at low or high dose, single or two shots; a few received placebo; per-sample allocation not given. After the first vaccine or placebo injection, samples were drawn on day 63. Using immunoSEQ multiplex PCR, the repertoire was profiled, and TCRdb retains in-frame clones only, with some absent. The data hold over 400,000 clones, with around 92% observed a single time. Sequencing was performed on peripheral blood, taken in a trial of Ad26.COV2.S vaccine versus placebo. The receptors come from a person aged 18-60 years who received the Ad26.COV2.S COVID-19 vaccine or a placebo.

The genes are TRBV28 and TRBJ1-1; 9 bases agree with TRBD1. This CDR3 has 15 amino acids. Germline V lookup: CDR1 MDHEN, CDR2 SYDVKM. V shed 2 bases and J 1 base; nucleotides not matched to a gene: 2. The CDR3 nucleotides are TGTGCCAGCAGTTTAAACAGGGGGCAGAACACTGAAGCTTTCTTT. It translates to CASSLNRGQNTEAFF.

The CDR3 sequence: CAWSGPADTQYF. DNA of the CDR3: TGTGCCTGGAGTGGGCCCGCGGATACGCAGTATTTT. The chain uses TRBV30 and TRBJ2-3; D is undetermined. The V end was cut by 1 base, the J end by 6 bases, with 8 bases between. This CDR3 is 12 amino acids long. Germline V gene sequence: CDR1 GTSNPN, CDR2 SVGIG (reference sequence).

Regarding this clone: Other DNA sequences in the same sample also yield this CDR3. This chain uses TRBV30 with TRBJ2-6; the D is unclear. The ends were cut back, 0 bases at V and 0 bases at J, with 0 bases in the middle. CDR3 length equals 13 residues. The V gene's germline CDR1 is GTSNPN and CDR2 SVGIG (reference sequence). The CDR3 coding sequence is TGTGCCTGGAGTGTCTCTGGGGCCAACGTCCTGACTTTC. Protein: CAWSVSGANVLTF.

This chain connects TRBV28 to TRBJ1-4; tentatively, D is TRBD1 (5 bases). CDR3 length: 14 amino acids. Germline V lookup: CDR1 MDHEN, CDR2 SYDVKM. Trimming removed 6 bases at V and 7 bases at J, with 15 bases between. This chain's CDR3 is CASRPIGEVEKLFF. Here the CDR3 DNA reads TGTGCCAGCAGGCCGATAGGGGAAGTTGAAAAACTGTTTTTT.

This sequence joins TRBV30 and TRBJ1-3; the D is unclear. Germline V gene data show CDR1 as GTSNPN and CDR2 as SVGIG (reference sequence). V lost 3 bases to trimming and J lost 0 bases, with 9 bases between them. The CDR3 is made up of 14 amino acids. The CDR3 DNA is TGTGCCTGGAGAGGCAGAAACTCTGGAAACACCATATATTTT. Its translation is CAWRGRNSGNTIYF.

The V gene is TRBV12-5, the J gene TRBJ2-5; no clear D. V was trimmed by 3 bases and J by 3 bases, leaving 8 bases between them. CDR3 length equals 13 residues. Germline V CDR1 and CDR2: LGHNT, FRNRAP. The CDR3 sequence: CASGFNQEETQYF. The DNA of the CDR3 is TGTGCTAGTGGTTTTAACCAAGAAGAGACCCAGTACTTC.

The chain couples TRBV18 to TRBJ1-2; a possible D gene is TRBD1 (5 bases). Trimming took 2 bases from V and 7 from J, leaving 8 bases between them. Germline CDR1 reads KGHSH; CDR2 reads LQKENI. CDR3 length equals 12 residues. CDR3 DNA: TGTGCCAGCTCACCAGGGACCGCTGGCTACACCTTC. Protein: CASSPGTAGYTF.

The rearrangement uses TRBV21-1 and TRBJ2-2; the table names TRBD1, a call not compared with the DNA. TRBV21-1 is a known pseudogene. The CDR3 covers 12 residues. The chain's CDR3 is CSIQKNTGELFF. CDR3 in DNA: TGTTCTATACAGAAGAACACCGGGGAGCTGTTTTTT.

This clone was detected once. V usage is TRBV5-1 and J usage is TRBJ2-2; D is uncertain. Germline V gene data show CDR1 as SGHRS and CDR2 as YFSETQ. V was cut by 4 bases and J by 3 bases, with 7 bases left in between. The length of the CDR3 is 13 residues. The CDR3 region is CASSQDDTGELFF. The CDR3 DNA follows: TGCGCCAGCAGCCAGGACGACACCGGGGAGCTGTTTTTT.

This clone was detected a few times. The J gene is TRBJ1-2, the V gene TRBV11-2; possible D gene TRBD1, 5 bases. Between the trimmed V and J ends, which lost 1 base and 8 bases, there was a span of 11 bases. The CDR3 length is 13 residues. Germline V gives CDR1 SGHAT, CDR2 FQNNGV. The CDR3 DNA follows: TGTGCCAGCAGCTTAGCTGGGACCTTCGGCTACACCTTC. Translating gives CASSLAGTFGYTF.

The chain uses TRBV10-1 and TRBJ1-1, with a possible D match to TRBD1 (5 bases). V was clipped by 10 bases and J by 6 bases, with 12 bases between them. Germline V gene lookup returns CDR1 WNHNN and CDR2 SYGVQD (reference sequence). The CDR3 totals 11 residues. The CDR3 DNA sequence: TGCGCCATGCCGGGGCGAGCTGAAGCTTTCTTT. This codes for CAMPGRAEAFF.

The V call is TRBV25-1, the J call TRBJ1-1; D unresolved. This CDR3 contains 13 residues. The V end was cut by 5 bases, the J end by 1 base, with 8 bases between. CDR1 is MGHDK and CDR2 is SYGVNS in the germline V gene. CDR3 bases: TGTGCCAGCAGTCCGACCCCGAACACTGAAGCTTTCTTT. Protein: CASSPTPNTEAFF.